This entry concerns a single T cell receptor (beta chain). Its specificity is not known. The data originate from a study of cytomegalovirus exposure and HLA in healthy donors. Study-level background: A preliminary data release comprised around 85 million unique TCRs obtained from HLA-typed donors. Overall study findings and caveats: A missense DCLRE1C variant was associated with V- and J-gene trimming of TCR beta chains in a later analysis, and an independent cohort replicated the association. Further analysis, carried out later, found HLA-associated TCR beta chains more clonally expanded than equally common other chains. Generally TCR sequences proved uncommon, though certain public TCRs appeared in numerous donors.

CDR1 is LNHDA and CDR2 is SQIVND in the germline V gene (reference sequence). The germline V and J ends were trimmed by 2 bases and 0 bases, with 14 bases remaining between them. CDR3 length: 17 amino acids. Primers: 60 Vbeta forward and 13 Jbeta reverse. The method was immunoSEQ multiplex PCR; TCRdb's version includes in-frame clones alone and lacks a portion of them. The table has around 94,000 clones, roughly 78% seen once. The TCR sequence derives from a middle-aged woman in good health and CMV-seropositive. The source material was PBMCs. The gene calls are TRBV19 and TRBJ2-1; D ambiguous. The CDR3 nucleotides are TGTGCCAGTAGTATAATATCTGCGTTGAGCTCCTACAATGAGCAGTTCTTC. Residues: CASSIISALSSYNEQFF.